This TCR beta chain was sequenced during a study of OX40 agonist ivuxolimab in advanced cancers. Findings and limits, study-wide: In CD8+ T cells, expanded clones were on average more numerous than in CD4+.

In germline, CDR1 is KGHSH, CDR2 LQKENI. Germline trimming cut 6 bases from V and 9 bases from J; bases unmatched to any gene: 15. This CDR3 is built from 16 residues. Profiled with immunoSEQ multiplex PCR; TCRdb holds only in-frame clones, not every one. The table lists about 76,000 clones, 85% of them singletons. A word on this clone: The antigen remains unidentified.

V usage is TRBV18 and J usage is TRBJ2-1; 9 nucleotides line up with TRBD1. The sequence was collected from an adult with an advanced solid tumor such as melanoma, head and neck, liver or kidney cancer. Sequenced material: CD4+ or CD8+ T cells sorted from blood, taken in a trial of the OX40 agonist ivuxolimab. This CDR3 is CASSSNPGTGTGEQFF. The CDR3 coding sequence is TGTGCCAGCTCGTCAAACCCCGGGACAGGGACGGGTGAGCAGTTCTTC.